These T cell receptor beta chains were read from a single sample in a study of cytomegalovirus exposure and HLA in healthy donors. Sequenced by immunoSEQ multiplex PCR; TCRdb stores in-frame clones only, minus some. The data hold 100,000 to 150,000 clones, with 80% to 85% observed a single time. Sequencing input: PBMCs. The origin of the receptors is a man aged 18 to 30 in good health and CMV-seronegative. The CDR3 runs from the conserved cysteine through the conserved F or W. D genes are given only for firm matches. The size of a clone is reported for some rows only, either as once, few or many, or as a class for expanded clones.

D gene: -; clone size: -; V gene: TRBV9; J gene: TRBJ1-1; CDR3 protein: CASSVEPMNTEAFF; CDR3 DNA: TGTGCCAGCAGCGTAGAGCCTATGAACACTGAAGCTTTCTTT
D gene: -; clone size: once; V gene: TRBV21-1; J gene: TRBJ2-5; CDR3 protein: CASSTGAETQYF; CDR3 DNA: TGTGCCAGCAGCACAGGGGCAGAGACCCAGTACTTC
D gene: -; clone size: -; V gene: TRBV7-2; J gene: TRBJ2-7; CDR3 protein: CASSSNREAYEQYF; CDR3 DNA: TGTGCCAGCAGCAGTAACAGAGAAGCCTACGAGCAGTACTTC
D gene: -; clone size: -; V gene: TRBV10-3; J gene: TRBJ1-1; CDR3 protein: CAISGTGTTEAFF; CDR3 DNA: TGTGCCATCAGTGGAACAGGGACCACTGAAGCTTTCTTT
D gene: TRBD2; clone size: -; V gene: TRBV5-1; J gene: TRBJ2-1; CDR3 protein: CASSSTSGLSSYNEQFF; CDR3 DNA: TGCGCCAGCAGCTCAACTAGCGGGCTCAGCTCCTACAATGAGCAGTTCTTC
D gene: -; clone size: -; V gene: TRBV9; J gene: TRBJ1-6; CDR3 protein: CASSATRGNSPLHF; CDR3 DNA: TGTGCCAGCAGCGCCACTCGGGGGAATTCACCCCTCCACTTT
D gene: -; clone size: once; V gene: TRBV6-5; J gene: TRBJ1-6; CDR3 protein: CASSYPNGQWNSPLHF; CDR3 DNA: TGTGCCAGCAGTTACCCGAATGGGCAGTGGAATTCACCCCTCCACTTT
D gene: -; clone size: -; V gene: TRBV11-2; J gene: TRBJ1-1; CDR3 protein: CASAIQANTEAFF; CDR3 DNA: TGTGCCAGCGCGATACAGGCGAACACTGAAGCTTTCTTT
D gene: -; clone size: -; V gene: TRBV4-3; J gene: TRBJ1-4; CDR3 protein: CASSQGAGEVNEKLFF; CDR3 DNA: TGCGCCAGCAGCCAGGGGGCGGGGGAGGTTAATGAAAAACTGTTTTTT
D gene: -; clone size: -; V gene: TRBV18; J gene: TRBJ1-1; CDR3 protein: CASSPDMGGTEAFF; CDR3 DNA: TGTGCCAGCTCACCCGACATGGGGGGCACTGAAGCTTTCTTT
D gene: -; clone size: -; V gene: TRBV11-2; J gene: TRBJ1-6; CDR3 protein: CASNQRRASPLHF; CDR3 DNA: TGTGCCAGCAACCAGCGGCGGGCTTCACCCCTCCACTTT
D gene: -; clone size: -; V gene: TRBV6-1; J gene: TRBJ1-5; CDR3 protein: CASSEAQGRGSNQPQHF; CDR3 DNA: TGTGCCAGCAGTGAAGCTCAGGGGAGGGGTAGCAATCAGCCCCAGCATTTT
D gene: -; clone size: -; V gene: TRBV7-2; J gene: TRBJ2-3; CDR3 protein: CASSLVSEGTQYF; CDR3 DNA: TGTGCCAGCAGCTTAGTTAGCGAGGGTACGCAGTATTTT
D gene: -; clone size: -; V gene: TRBV10-3; J gene: TRBJ2-2; CDR3 protein: CAISESAITGELFF; CDR3 DNA: TGTGCCATCAGTGAAAGTGCGATCACCGGGGAGCTGTTTTTT
D gene: TRBD1; clone size: -; V gene: TRBV4-2; J gene: TRBJ2-1; CDR3 protein: CASSQERDRGNNEQFF; CDR3 DNA: TGTGCCAGCAGCCAAGAACGAGACAGGGGGAACAATGAGCAGTTCTTC
D gene: -; clone size: few; V gene: TRBV9; J gene: TRBJ1-5; CDR3 protein: CASSFRGLTNQPQHF; CDR3 DNA: TGTGCCAGCAGCTTTAGGGGGTTGACCAATCAGCCCCAGCATTTT
D gene: -; clone size: -; V gene: TRBV28; J gene: TRBJ2-7; CDR3 protein: CAVLEFGYEQYF; CDR3 DNA: TGTGCTGTACTCGAGTTCGGCTACGAGCAGTACTTC
D gene: -; clone size: -; V gene: TRBV28; J gene: TRBJ2-7; CDR3 protein: CASSFLYRDGPYEQYF; CDR3 DNA: TGTGCCAGCAGTTTTCTATACAGGGACGGCCCCTACGAGCAGTACTTC
D gene: -; clone size: -; V gene: TRBV5-6; J gene: TRBJ2-7; CDR3 protein: CASSLAAGAKYEQYF; CDR3 DNA: TGTGCCAGCAGCTTGGCCGCAGGGGCAAAGTACGAGCAGTACTTC
D gene: -; clone size: -; V gene: TRBV30; J gene: TRBJ1-6; CDR3 protein: CAWSVSVRDGSPLHF; CDR3 DNA: TGTGCCTGGAGTGTAAGCGTCAGGGATGGTTCACCCCTCCACTTT
D gene: -; clone size: -; V gene: TRBV11-2; J gene: TRBJ2-5; CDR3 protein: CASSQRNTGFPGETQYF; CDR3 DNA: TGTGCCAGCAGCCAGCGGAATACAGGGTTCCCGGGAGAGACCCAGTACTTC
D gene: -; clone size: few; V gene: TRBV5-1; J gene: TRBJ2-2; CDR3 protein: CASREQGSNTGELFF; CDR3 DNA: TGCGCCAGCCGCGAACAGGGCTCTAACACCGGGGAGCTGTTTTTT
D gene: TRBD1; clone size: -; V gene: TRBV7-9; J gene: TRBJ1-1; CDR3 protein: CASSPTLDRDLMGTEAFF; CDR3 DNA: TGTGCCAGCAGCCCCACCCTAGACAGGGATCTTATGGGCACTGAAGCTTTCTTT
D gene: -; clone size: -; V gene: TRBV7-2; J gene: TRBJ1-1; CDR3 protein: CASSLNRQTEAFF; CDR3 DNA: TGTGCCAGCAGCCTAAATCGACAGACTGAAGCTTTCTTT
D gene: TRBD1; clone size: -; V gene: TRBV30; J gene: TRBJ1-1; CDR3 protein: CAWSVDRDNTEAFF; CDR3 DNA: TGTGCCTGGAGTGTAGACAGGGATAACACTGAAGCTTTCTTT
D gene: TRBD1; clone size: -; V gene: TRBV10-3; J gene: TRBJ1-2; CDR3 protein: CAISLGQPYGYTF; CDR3 DNA: TGTGCCATCAGCCTGGGACAGCCCTATGGCTACACCTTC
D gene: -; clone size: -; V gene: TRBV19; J gene: TRBJ1-1; CDR3 protein: CASSPLGVKRNTEAFF; CDR3 DNA: TGTGCCAGTAGCCCGTTAGGGGTAAAAAGGAACACTGAAGCTTTCTTT
D gene: -; clone size: once; V gene: TRBV6-5; J gene: TRBJ2-7; CDR3 protein: CASTLTISYGEQYF; CDR3 DNA: TGTGCCAGCACCTTGACGATATCCTACGGGGAGCAGTACTTC
D gene: TRBD1; clone size: once; V gene: TRBV27; J gene: TRBJ2-3; CDR3 protein: CASSETGATDTQYF; CDR3 DNA: TGTGCCAGCAGTGAGACAGGGGCGACAGATACGCAGTATTTT
D gene: -; clone size: -; V gene: TRBV9; J gene: TRBJ1-1; CDR3 protein: CASSPPRTDTEAFF; CDR3 DNA: TGTGCCAGCAGCCCCCCCCGGACAGACACTGAAGCTTTCTTT
D gene: -; clone size: few; V gene: TRBV5-1; J gene: TRBJ1-2; CDR3 protein: CASSLGRGWDGYTF; CDR3 DNA: TGCGCCAGCAGCCTTGGGCGGGGATGGGATGGCTACACCTTC
D gene: TRBD1; clone size: -; V gene: TRBV10-2; J gene: TRBJ1-1; CDR3 protein: CASSQTGAEAFF; CDR3 DNA: TGCGCCAGCAGTCAAACAGGGGCTGAAGCTTTCTTT
D gene: -; clone size: -; V gene: TRBV27; J gene: TRBJ1-1; CDR3 protein: CASSLSTGMNTEAFF; CDR3 DNA: TGTGCCAGCAGTTTATCAACAGGGATGAACACTGAAGCTTTCTTT
D gene: -; clone size: -; V gene: TRBV27; J gene: TRBJ1-2; CDR3 protein: CASSLGRAYGYTF; CDR3 DNA: TGTGCCAGCAGTTTGGGGAGGGCCTATGGCTACACCTTC
D gene: -; clone size: -; V gene: TRBV5-1; J gene: TRBJ1-4; CDR3 protein: CASSLSPATNEKLFF; CDR3 DNA: TGCGCCAGCAGCTTGTCCCCAGCAACTAATGAAAAACTGTTTTTT
D gene: TRBD1; clone size: -; V gene: TRBV10-3; J gene: TRBJ1-3; CDR3 protein: CAINPGTGSGNTIYF; CDR3 DNA: TGTGCCATCAACCCCGGGACAGGGTCTGGAAACACCATATATTTT
D gene: -; clone size: -; V gene: TRBV9; J gene: TRBJ1-1; CDR3 protein: CASSVVGVGNEAFF; CDR3 DNA: TGTGCCAGCAGCGTAGTAGGGGTGGGGAATGAAGCTTTCTTT
D gene: -; clone size: -; V gene: TRBV4-3; J gene: TRBJ1-6; CDR3 protein: CASSQDNGGFNSPLHF; CDR3 DNA: TGCGCCAGCAGCCAAGATAATGGCGGGTTTAATTCACCCCTCCACTTT
D gene: -; clone size: -; V gene: TRBV15; J gene: TRBJ1-4; CDR3 protein: CATSRDWRGEDEKLFF; CDR3 DNA: TGTGCCACCAGCAGAGATTGGAGGGGCGAAGATGAAAAACTGTTTTTT
D gene: TRBD1; clone size: -; V gene: TRBV15; J gene: TRBJ1-2; CDR3 protein: CATSRDRGYYGYTF; CDR3 DNA: TGTGCCACCAGCAGAGACAGGGGGTATTATGGCTACACCTTC
D gene: -; clone size: -; V gene: TRBV10-3; J gene: TRBJ1-5; CDR3 protein: CAISGDLGQPQHF; CDR3 DNA: TGTGCCATCAGTGGGGACTTAGGGCAGCCCCAGCATTTT
D gene: TRBD2; clone size: -; V gene: TRBV14; J gene: TRBJ2-3; CDR3 protein: CASSSLRRTSGGAADTQYF; CDR3 DNA: TGTGCCAGCAGCTCGCTCCGTCGGACTAGCGGGGGGGCAGCAGATACGCAGTATTTT
D gene: TRBD1; clone size: -; V gene: TRBV6-5; J gene: TRBJ1-6; CDR3 protein: CASSYTPGQGVSPLHF; CDR3 DNA: TGTGCCAGCAGTTACACACCCGGACAGGGGGTTTCACCCCTCCACTTT
D gene: TRBD1; clone size: -; V gene: TRBV19; J gene: TRBJ1-4; CDR3 protein: CASRQGADNEKLFF; CDR3 DNA: TGTGCCAGTAGACAGGGGGCAGATAATGAAAAACTGTTTTTT
D gene: TRBD1; clone size: -; V gene: TRBV14; J gene: TRBJ2-2; CDR3 protein: CASSQVSGGVGAGELFF; CDR3 DNA: TGTGCCAGCAGCCAAGTGTCAGGGGGCGTCGGTGCCGGGGAGCTGTTTTTT
D gene: -; clone size: once; V gene: TRBV19; J gene: TRBJ1-3; CDR3 protein: CATSSRPGNTIYF; CDR3 DNA: TGTGCCACCTCCTCCAGGCCCGGAAACACCATATATTTT
D gene: -; clone size: -; V gene: TRBV18; J gene: TRBJ2-2; CDR3 protein: CASSPISVTGELFF; CDR3 DNA: TGTGCCAGCTCACCGATTTCGGTTACCGGGGAGCTGTTTTTT
D gene: TRBD1; clone size: -; V gene: TRBV28; J gene: TRBJ1-2; CDR3 protein: CACGRQGANYGYTF; CDR3 DNA: TGTGCTTGCGGAAGACAGGGCGCTAACTATGGCTACACCTTC
D gene: TRBD1; clone size: few; V gene: TRBV6-1; J gene: TRBJ1-2; CDR3 protein: CASSDEGQGIWNVDGYTF; CDR3 DNA: TGTGCCAGCAGTGACGAGGGACAGGGGATTTGGAATGTCGATGGCTACACCTTC
D gene: -; clone size: -; V gene: TRBV30; J gene: TRBJ2-6; CDR3 protein: CAWTGDFSGANVLTF; CDR3 DNA: TGTGCCTGGACCGGGGACTTCTCTGGGGCCAACGTCCTGACTTTC
D gene: -; clone size: -; V gene: TRBV4-2; J gene: TRBJ2-4; CDR3 protein: CASSQFVLSGGAAKNIQYF; CDR3 DNA: TGTGCCAGCAGCCAATTCGTCCTTTCGGGTGGGGCGGCCAAAAACATTCAGTACTTC
D gene: TRBD1; clone size: few; V gene: TRBV7-2; J gene: TRBJ1-6; CDR3 protein: CASSPNRQGNSPLHF; CDR3 DNA: TGTGCCAGCAGCCCCAACCGACAGGGTAATTCACCCCTCCACTTT
D gene: TRBD2; clone size: once; V gene: TRBV7-9; J gene: TRBJ2-3; CDR3 protein: CASSLASGGLTDTQYF; CDR3 DNA: TGTGCCAGCAGCTTAGCTAGCGGGGGGTTAACAGATACGCAGTATTTT
D gene: -; clone size: -; V gene: TRBV7-3; J gene: TRBJ2-2; CDR3 protein: CASSSTLVAGELFF; CDR3 DNA: TGTGCCAGCAGCTCCACCCTAGTAGCCGGGGAGCTGTTTTTT
D gene: -; clone size: -; V gene: TRBV9; J gene: TRBJ2-2; CDR3 protein: CASSKRETGELFF; CDR3 DNA: TGTGCCAGCAGCAAGAGGGAAACCGGGGAGCTGTTTTTT